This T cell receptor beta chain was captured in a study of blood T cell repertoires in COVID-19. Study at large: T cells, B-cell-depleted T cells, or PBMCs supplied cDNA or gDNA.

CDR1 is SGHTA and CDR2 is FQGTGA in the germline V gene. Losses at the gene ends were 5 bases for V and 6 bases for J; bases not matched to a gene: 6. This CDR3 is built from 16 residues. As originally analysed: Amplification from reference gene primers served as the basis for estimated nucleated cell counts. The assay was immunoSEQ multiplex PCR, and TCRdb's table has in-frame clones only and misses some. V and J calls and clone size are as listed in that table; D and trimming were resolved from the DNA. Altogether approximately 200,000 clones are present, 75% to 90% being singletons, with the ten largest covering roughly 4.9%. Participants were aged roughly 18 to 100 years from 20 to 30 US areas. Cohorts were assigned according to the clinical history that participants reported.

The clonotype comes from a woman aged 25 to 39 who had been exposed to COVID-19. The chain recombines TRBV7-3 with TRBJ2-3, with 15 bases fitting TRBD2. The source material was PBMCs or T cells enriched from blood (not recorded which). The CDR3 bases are TGTGCCAGCAGCACTCGGACTAGCGGGGGGGCGGATACGCAGTATTTT. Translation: CASSTRTSGGADTQYF.